These 2 T cell receptor beta chains share one sample of origin, sequenced in a study of cytotoxic CD8 clonotypes in ibrutinib-treated CLL. Libraries were prepared by immunoSEQ multiplex PCR; TCRdb keeps only in-frame clonotypes and omits some of them. The sample comprises about 120,000 clones, 58% of which are singletons, and 37% rests with the top ten. The sequences come from PBMCs, collected after 24 months of ibrutinib treatment. The receptor set was obtained from a human donor with chronic lymphocytic leukemia.

This clone was observed a few times. The chain has TRBV9 and TRBJ1-5; D remains unclear. V lost 5 bases and J 5 bases, leaving 17 bases between the germline ends. CDR1 is SGDLS and CDR2 is YYNGEE in the germline V gene. This CDR3 is built from 15 residues. CDR3 coding DNA: TGTGCCAGCAGTCTAGCGACGGGTTTCGATCAGCCCCAGCATTTT. Protein: CASSLATGFDQPQHF.

This chain uses TRBV7-9 with TRBJ1-6, with D maybe TRBD1 (6 bases). Trimming left V 1 base short and J 1 base short, with 17 bases between. The CDR3 spans 19 residues. Germline loops: CDR1 SEHNR, CDR2 FQNEAQ (reference sequence). The CDR3 reads CASSLEPRGKASYNSPLHF. CDR3 nucleotide sequence: TGTGCCAGCAGCTTAGAGCCCAGGGGAAAAGCGTCCTATAATTCACCCCTCCACTTT.